This T cell receptor beta chain was captured in a study of blood T cell repertoires in COVID-19. Study as a whole: There were acute and convalescent COVID-19 samples, and they came from the United States, Italy and Spain. PBMCs, B-cell-depleted T cells, or T cells provided the cDNA or gDNA that made up the material.

As originally analysed: Reference gene primer amplification in the assay estimated nucleated cell counts. Clones were sequenced by immunoSEQ multiplex PCR, and TCRdb holds only the in-frame ones, with some missing. From that table come the V and J calls and clone size; the DNA was used to work out D and trimming. The top ten hold over 25% of the sample, which has 100,000 to 150,000 clones, approximately 85% seen once. This receptor was identified in an elderly woman with acute or convalescent COVID-19. Sequences were obtained from peripheral blood.

The CDR3 sequence is CASSEGQSRSGNTIYF. Written as DNA, the CDR3 is TGTGCCAGCAGCGAGGGACAGAGTCGCTCTGGAAACACCATATATTTT. The V gene is TRBV9, the J gene TRBJ1-3; 7 bases map to TRBD1. Losses at the gene ends were 3 bases for V and 0 bases for J; bases not matched to a gene: 6. Germline values: CDR1 SGDLS, CDR2 YYNGEE. The length of the CDR3 is 16 residues.